Listed here are 4 T cell receptor beta chains from one sample, sequenced in a study of OX40 agonist ivuxolimab in advanced cancers. Sequencing used immunoSEQ multiplex PCR; TCRdb keeps in-frame clones, though not all of them. Of 80,000 to 95,000 clones in the sample, about 90% were seen once. The material sequenced was CD4+ or CD8+ T cells sorted from blood, taken in a trial of the OX40 agonist ivuxolimab. Source of these receptors: an adult with an advanced solid tumor such as melanoma, head and neck, liver or kidney cancer.

The chain carries TRBV4-1 and TRBJ2-7; 7 bases map to TRBD1. There are 13 residues in the CDR3. V lost 0 bases, J lost 10 bases, and 6 bases stayed unmatched. Germline V CDR1 and CDR2: MGHRA, YSYEKL. CDR3 sequence reads: CASSQEGQRTQYF. For the CDR3, the DNA is TGCGCCAGCAGCCAAGAGGGACAGCGAACACAGTACTTC.

This clone was observed once. The rearrangement uses TRBV5-4 and TRBJ2-3; 8 nucleotides agree with TRBD1. Germline values: CDR1 SGHNT, CDR2 YYREEE (reference sequence). The CDR3 totals 16 residues. Unmatched junction bases numbered 14, after V lost 4 bases and J lost 7 bases. CDR3 protein: CASSNAAGQAGYTQYF. CDR3 sequence (DNA): TGTGCCAGCAGCAACGCCGCGGGACAGGCCGGTTATACGCAGTATTTT.

The chain has TRBV7-8 and TRBJ2-1; a weak D match, TRBD2 (6 bases). This CDR3 contains 14 residues. Trimming removed 5 bases from V and 2 bases from J, with 10 bases in between. Germline CDR1 and CDR2: SGHVS and FQNEAQ. The DNA for the CDR3 is TGTGCCAGCAGCCCGAGCGGGCCCTACAATGAGCAGTTCTTC. Amino acids: CASSPSGPYNEQFF.

The chain carries TRBV6-5 and TRBJ2-7, with 9 bases aligning to TRBD2. The V gene's germline CDR1 is MNHEY and CDR2 SVGAGI. The CDR3 runs 14 residues. J was trimmed by 6 bases and V by 4 bases; bases with no gene match: 7. The DNA of the CDR3 is TGTGCCAGCAGTTTCTTAGCGGGAGACGGCGAGCAGTACTTC. Protein sequence: CASSFLAGDGEQYF.